The sequence of this TCR beta chain was determined in a study of shared clonotypes between healthy human individuals. Study results and limitations: A small donor pool kept down the genetic and exposure-history diversity that was represented. Rarefaction analysis demonstrated incomplete sorted-subset sequencing notwithstanding large depth.

Clones were sequenced by immunoSEQ multiplex PCR, and TCRdb holds only the in-frame ones, with some missing. The sample contains about 230,000 clones, 50% to 80% of which appear only once. Concerning this clone itself: Antigen unknown.

Trimming shortened V by 4 bases and J by 4 bases, and 13 bases separated the two germline ends. CDR1 SGHVS and CDR2 FNYEAQ come from the germline V gene. CDR3 size: 14 residues. This clonotype was obtained from a man aged 25 to 40 in good health. The chain links TRBV7-6 to TRBJ2-5; a possible D gene is TRBD2 (5 bases). Sequencing was performed on memory CD4+ T cells sorted from blood. The subset denotes: CD45RA-negative fraction. CDR3 region: CASSSSGSTETQYF. The CDR3 bases are TGTGCCAGCAGCTCCTCGGGGAGTACAGAGACCCAGTACTTC.